This section outlines one T cell receptor (beta chain) sequence together with its context. Its antigen is still unknown. Treatment specified: roughly 10-day PBMC culture with coronavirus spike peptide pools or control peptides (ViraFEST assay). Via ViraFEST, peptide pools expanded antigen-specific T cells before TCR sequencing. Dates of PCR positivity, March to December 2020, preceded the US Alpha, Beta and Delta variants. This sample was included in a study of vaccination and CD4 T cells after COVID-19. Study at large: Two of the convalescents were Hispanic, and the group consisted of six males and four females. Treatment of control cultures consisted of a CEFX pool, an HIV-1 Nef pool, or no peptide.

With the Oncomine TCR Beta short-read assay, DNA from cultured CD4+ T cells was sequenced. In TCRdb, the PCR reads were re-called with MiXCR into one record per CDR3 protein. Of around 19,000 distinct CDR3 sequences listed, approximately 61% are singletons. Sequenced material: CD4+ T cells from blood, cultured in vitro. The TCR originated in a human donor who had recovered from COVID-19.

CDR3 loop: CASSLAVGRAGELFF. CDR3 sequence (DNA): TGTGCCAGCAGCTTAGCGGTGGGGCGGGCCGGGGAGCTGTTTTTT. V and J are TRBV7-2 and TRBJ2-2, with D tentatively TRBD1 or TRBD2 (5 bases each). The V end lost 0 bases, the J end lost 6 bases, and 11 bases lay between the germline ends. Germline assignment: CDR1 SGHTA and CDR2 FQGNSA. This CDR3 contains 15 residues.